The 15 T cell receptor beta chains given below trace back to one sample, sequenced in a study of CXCR3-negative and CXCR3-positive naive CD8 T cells. Study-level findings and limits: A higher hydrophobicity marked the TRB CDR3s of CXCR3-positive naive cells versus CXCR3-negative naive cells.

The TRB libraries of cDNA were built by UMI-labeled 5' RACE. TCRdb reprocessed the 5' RACE reads and keeps a single row for each CDR3 protein, giving no DNA. The repertoire table contains 130,000 or so distinct CDR3 sequences. Their antigen targets remain unknown. Sequences were obtained from naive CXCR3+ CD8+ T cells from blood. Documented subset: CD45RO-CCR7+CD27+CD95- naive CD8+ T cells expressing CXCR3 (TNR3+). The receptors come from a human donor in good health. Some clones in this sample may be carry-over from other donors' samples.

This chain connects TRBV27 to TRBJ1-1; the TCRdb D gene call, TRBD1, has no DNA to confirm it. Germline CDR1 MNHEY, CDR2 SMNVEV (reference sequence). This CDR3 spans 14 amino acids. This CDR3 reads CASRLTGGLTEAFF.

The chain is built from TRBV20-1 and TRBJ2-1; TCRdb reports TRBD2, a call that lacks DNA to check it against. From germline, CDR1 is DFQATT and CDR2 SNEGSKA (reference sequence). CDR3 length: 15 amino acids. This chain's CDR3 is CSARVGLAGVYEQFF.

The chain recombines TRBV5-1 with TRBJ2-5; TCRdb calls TRBD2, which cannot be checked without DNA. Germline assignment: CDR1 SGHRS and CDR2 YFSETQ. This CDR3 has 16 amino acids. CDR3 in amino acids: CASSLESGGAQETQYF.

The chain is built from TRBV7-2 and TRBJ1-6; the TCRdb D gene call, TRBD1, has no DNA to confirm it. The CDR3 is made up of 16 amino acids. Germline lookup yields CDR1 SGHTA and CDR2 FQGNSA. CDR3 residues: CASSLEGNWIYSPLHF.

The V gene is TRBV28, the J gene TRBJ1-2; TCRdb returns TRBD1, unconfirmable since there is no DNA. Germline V CDR1 and CDR2: MDHEN, SYDVKM. This CDR3 spans 15 amino acids. Here the CDR3 reads CASSYTGADNYGYTF.

This sequence joins TRBV7-9 and TRBJ1-2; TCRdb's D gene call, TRBD1, goes unchecked for lack of DNA. The CDR3 sequence is 15 residues long. Germline values: CDR1 SEHNR, CDR2 FQNEAQ (reference sequence). CDR3 sequence: CASSWGGTGENGYTF.

V usage is TRBV12-3 or TRBV12-4 and J usage is TRBJ2-3; TCRdb picks TRBD2, but there is no DNA to check that call. This CDR3 spans 13 amino acids. CDR3 loop: CASGKDYADTQYF.

The chain has TRBV15 and TRBJ2-5; as DNA is missing, the TRBD2 call by TCRdb cannot be tested. Germline V gene lookup returns CDR1 LNHNV and CDR2 YYDKDF (reference sequence). This CDR3 is 15 amino acids long. The CDR3 reads CATSRVGGTQETQYF. The full variable domain, with the rest looked up from reference TRBV15 and TRBJ2-5, is DAMVIQNPRYQVTQFGKPVTLSCSQTLNHNVMYWYQQKSSQAPKLLFHYYDKDFNNEADTPDNFQSRRPNTSFCFLDIRSPGLGDTAMYLCATSRVGGTQETQYFGPGTRLLVL.

The chain employs TRBV7-9 and TRBJ2-1; there is no DNA to check the TCRdb D call of TRBD1. Germline loops: CDR1 SEHNR, CDR2 FQNEAQ (reference sequence). CDR3 size: 11 residues. CDR3 residues: CASSGGAEQFF. Filled out from reference TRBV7-9 and TRBJ2-1, the complete variable domain reads DTGVSQNPRHKITKRGQNVTFRCDPISEHNRLYWYRQTLGQGPEFLTYFQNEAQLEKSRLLSDRFSAERPKGSFSTLEIQRTEQGDSAMYLCASSGGAEQFFGPGTRLTVL.

The V and J genes are TRBV29-1 and TRBJ2-7; TCRdb's assignment of TRBD1 cannot be checked, as there is no DNA. CDR1 and CDR2 from the germline V gene are SQVTM and ANQGSEA. The CDR3 totals 13 residues. The CDR3 loop is CSAEAGVPYEQYF.

The chain carries TRBV28 and TRBJ2-1. The CDR3 contains 12 residues. Looked up from germline, CDR1 is MDHEN and CDR2 is SYDVKM. The CDR3: CASSLKANQQFF.

J is TRBJ2-2 and V is TRBV28. The germline V gene encodes CDR1 MDHEN and CDR2 SYDVKM. This CDR3 has 15 amino acids. The CDR3 spells CASSLNSRNTGELFF.

The genes are TRBV29-1 and TRBJ1-3; TCRdb reports TRBD1, a call that lacks DNA to check it against. This CDR3 comprises 16 residues. The germline CDR1 and CDR2 sequences are SQVTM and ANQGSEA. The CDR3 protein is CSVEDVPGASGNTIYF.

This chain connects TRBV15 to TRBJ2-4; TCRdb names TRBD2, which stays unverified in the absence of DNA. The CDR3 loop spans 12 amino acids. From germline, CDR1 is LNHNV and CDR2 YYDKDF (reference sequence). The CDR3: CATGGGWDNQYF.

The chain carries TRBV5-5 and TRBJ2-5; TCRdb designates TRBD2, a call that cannot be tested without DNA. This CDR3 has 15 amino acids. Germline V gene sequence: CDR1 SGHKS, CDR2 YYEKEE (reference sequence). CDR3 sequence reads: CASRQSGRKQETQYF.